A single sample is the source of the 2 T cell receptor beta chains below, sequenced in a study of siplizumab effects on memory and regulatory T cells. Generated by immunoSEQ multiplex PCR, the TCRdb table keeps only in-frame clones and is missing some. The sample yields roughly 68,000 clones, just over 95% seen once. Sequencing used naive CD8+ T cells sorted from blood. These receptors originate from a human donor in good health.

The chain joins TRBV6-1 to TRBJ1-2; tentatively, D is TRBD1 (5 bases). V lost 1 base and J lost 5, with 11 bases in between. This CDR3 has 14 amino acids. CDR1 and CDR2 from the germline V gene are MNHNS and SASEGT. The CDR3 DNA is TGTGCCAGCAGTGAAGAGACAGAGATTTATGGCTACACCTTC. This sequence encodes CASSEETEIYGYTF.

V usage is TRBV9 and J usage is TRBJ2-1; maybe TRBD2 (5 bases). The germline V gene has CDR1 SGDLS and CDR2 YYNGEE. V was clipped by 0 bases and J by 2 bases, with 9 bases between them. The CDR3 is 15 amino acids. The CDR3 sequence is CASSVGGYTYNEQFF. The CDR3 coding sequence is TGTGCCAGCAGCGTAGGAGGGTATACCTACAATGAGCAGTTCTTC. Full variable domain (rest looked up from reference TRBV9 and TRBJ2-1): DSGVTQTPKHLITATGQRVTLRCSPRSGDLSVYWYQQSLDQGLQFLIQYYNGEERAKGNILERFSAQQFPDLHSELNLSSLELGDSALYFCASSVGGYTYNEQFFGPGTRLTVL.